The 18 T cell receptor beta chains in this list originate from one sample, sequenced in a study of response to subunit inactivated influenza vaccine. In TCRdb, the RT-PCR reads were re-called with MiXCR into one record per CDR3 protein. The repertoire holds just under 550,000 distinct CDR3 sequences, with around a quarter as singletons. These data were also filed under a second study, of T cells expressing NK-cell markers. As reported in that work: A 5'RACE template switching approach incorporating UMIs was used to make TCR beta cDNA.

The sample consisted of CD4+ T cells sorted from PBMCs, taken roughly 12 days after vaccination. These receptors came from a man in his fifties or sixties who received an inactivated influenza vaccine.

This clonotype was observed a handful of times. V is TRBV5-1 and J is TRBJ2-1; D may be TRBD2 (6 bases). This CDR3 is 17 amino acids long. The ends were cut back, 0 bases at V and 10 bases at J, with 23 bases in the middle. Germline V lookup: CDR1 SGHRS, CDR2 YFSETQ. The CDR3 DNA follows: TGCGCCAGCAGCTTGGGAAGAACCGGGGCTGGGGGGAGAGAGCAGTTCTTC. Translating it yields CASSLGRTGAGGREQFF.

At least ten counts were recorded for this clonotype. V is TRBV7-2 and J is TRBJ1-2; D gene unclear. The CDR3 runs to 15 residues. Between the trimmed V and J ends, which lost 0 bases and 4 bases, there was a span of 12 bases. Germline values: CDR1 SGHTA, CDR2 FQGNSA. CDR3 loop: CASSLASGDLYGYTF. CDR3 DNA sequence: TGTGCCAGCAGCTTAGCGTCGGGAGACCTCTATGGCTACACCTTC.

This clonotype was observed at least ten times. The DNA of the CDR3 is TGCGCCAGCAGCTTCCGGGGGGAATTGTCAGATACGCAGTATTTT. Encoded protein: CASSFRGELSDTQYF. The chain recombines TRBV5-1 with TRBJ2-3; TRBD2 aligns across 7 bases. The CDR3 sequence is 15 residues long. Germline loops: CDR1 SGHRS, CDR2 YFSETQ. Germline trimming cut 2 bases from V and 4 bases from J; bases unmatched to any gene: 7.

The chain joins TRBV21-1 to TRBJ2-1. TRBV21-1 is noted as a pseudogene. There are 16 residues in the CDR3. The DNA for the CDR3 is TGTGCCAGCAGCAAAGCGCCTTTTCCTTACTACAATGAGCAGTTCTTC. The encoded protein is CASSKAPFPYYNEQFF.

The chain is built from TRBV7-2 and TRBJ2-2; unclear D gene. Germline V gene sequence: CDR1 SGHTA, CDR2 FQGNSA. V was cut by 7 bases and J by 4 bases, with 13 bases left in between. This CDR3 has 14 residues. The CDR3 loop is CASNGQSSTGELFF. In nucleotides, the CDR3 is TGTGCCAGCAACGGGCAGTCTAGCACCGGGGAGCTGTTTTTT.

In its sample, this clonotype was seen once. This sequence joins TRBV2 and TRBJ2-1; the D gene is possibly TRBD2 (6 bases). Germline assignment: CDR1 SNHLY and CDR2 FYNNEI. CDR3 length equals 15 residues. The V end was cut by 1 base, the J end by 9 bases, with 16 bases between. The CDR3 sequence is CASSEVGGRYGEQFF. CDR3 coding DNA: TGTGCCAGCAGTGAAGTTGGTGGGAGGTACGGTGAGCAGTTCTTC. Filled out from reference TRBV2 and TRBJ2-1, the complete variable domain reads EPEVTQTPSHQVTQMGQEVILRCVPISNHLYFYWYRQILGQKVEFLVSFYNNEISEKSEIFDDQFSVERPDGSNFTLKIRSTKLEDSAMYFCASSEVGGRYGEQFFGPGTRLTVL.

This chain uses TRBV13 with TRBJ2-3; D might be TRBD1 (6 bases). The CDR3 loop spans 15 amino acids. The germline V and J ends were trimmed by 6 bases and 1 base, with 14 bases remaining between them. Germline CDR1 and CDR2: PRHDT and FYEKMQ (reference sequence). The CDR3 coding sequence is TGTGCCAGCAGTTACACCAGGGGAGGCACAGATACGCAGTATTTT. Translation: CASSYTRGGTDTQYF.

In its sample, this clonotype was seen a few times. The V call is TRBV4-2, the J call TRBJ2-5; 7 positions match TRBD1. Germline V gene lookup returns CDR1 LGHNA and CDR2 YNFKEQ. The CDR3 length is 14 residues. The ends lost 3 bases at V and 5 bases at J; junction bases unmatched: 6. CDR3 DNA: TGTGCCAGCAGCCAGATCGGGACAGTCGAGACCCAGTACTTC. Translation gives CASSQIGTVETQYF.

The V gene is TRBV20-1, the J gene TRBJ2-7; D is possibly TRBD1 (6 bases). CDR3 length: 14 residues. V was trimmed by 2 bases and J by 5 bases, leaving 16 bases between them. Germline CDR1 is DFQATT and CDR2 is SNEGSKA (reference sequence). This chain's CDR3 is CSARPHRETHEQYF. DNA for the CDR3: TGCAGTGCTAGACCCCACAGGGAAACCCACGAGCAGTACTTC.

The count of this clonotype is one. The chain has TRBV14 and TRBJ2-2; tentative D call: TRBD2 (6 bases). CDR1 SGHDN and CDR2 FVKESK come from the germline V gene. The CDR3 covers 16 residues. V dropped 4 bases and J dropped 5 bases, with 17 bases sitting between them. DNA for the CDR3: TGTGCCAGCAGCCCAGCGAACGGGAGAGGGACCGGGGAGCTGTTTTTT. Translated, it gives CASSPANGRGTGELFF.

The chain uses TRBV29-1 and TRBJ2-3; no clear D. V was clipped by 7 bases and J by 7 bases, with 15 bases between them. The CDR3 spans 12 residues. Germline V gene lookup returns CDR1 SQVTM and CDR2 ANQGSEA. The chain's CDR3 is CSAGDLDHTQYF. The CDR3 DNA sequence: TGCAGCGCCGGCGACTTAGATCATACGCAGTATTTT.

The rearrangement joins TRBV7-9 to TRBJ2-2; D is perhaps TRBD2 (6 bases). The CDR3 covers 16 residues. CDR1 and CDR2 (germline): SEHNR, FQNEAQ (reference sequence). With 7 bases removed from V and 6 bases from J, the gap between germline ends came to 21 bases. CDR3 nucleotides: TGTGCCAGCACCGATTGGGCGGGGAGCCACCCCGGGGAGCTGTTTTTT. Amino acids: CASTDWAGSHPGELFF.

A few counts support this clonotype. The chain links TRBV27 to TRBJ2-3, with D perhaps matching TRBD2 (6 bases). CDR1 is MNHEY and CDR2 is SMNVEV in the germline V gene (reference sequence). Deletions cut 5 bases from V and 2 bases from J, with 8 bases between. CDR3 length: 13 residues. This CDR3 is CASSGGTTDTQYF. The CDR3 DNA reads TGTGCCAGCAGTGGGGGGACCACAGATACGCAGTATTTT.

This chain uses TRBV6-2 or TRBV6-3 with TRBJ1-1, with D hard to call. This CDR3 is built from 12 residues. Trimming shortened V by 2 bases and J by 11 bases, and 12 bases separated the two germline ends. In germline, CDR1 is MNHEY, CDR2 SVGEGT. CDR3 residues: CASSYQERAAFF. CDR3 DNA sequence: TGTGCCAGCAGTTACCAGGAACGGGCGGCTTTCTTT.

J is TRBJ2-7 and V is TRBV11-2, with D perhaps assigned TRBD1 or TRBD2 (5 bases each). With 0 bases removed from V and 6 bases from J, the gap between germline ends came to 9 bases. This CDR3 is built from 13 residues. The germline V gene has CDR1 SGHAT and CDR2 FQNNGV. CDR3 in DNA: TGTGCCAGCAGCTTAGATATTGGGACCGAGCAGTACTTC. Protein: CASSLDIGTEQYF.

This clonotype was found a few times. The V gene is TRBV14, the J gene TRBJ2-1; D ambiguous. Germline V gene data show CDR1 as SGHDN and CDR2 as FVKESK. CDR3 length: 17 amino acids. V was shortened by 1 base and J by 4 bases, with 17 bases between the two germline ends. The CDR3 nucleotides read TGTGCCAGCAGCCAAGGAGGTGCACAGCGCGTTTACAATGAGCAGTTCTTC. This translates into CASSQGGAQRVYNEQFF.

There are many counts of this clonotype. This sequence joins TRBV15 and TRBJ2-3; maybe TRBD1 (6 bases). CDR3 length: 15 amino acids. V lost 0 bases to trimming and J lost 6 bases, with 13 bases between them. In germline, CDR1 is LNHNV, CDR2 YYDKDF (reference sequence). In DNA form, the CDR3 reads TGTGCCACCAGCAGAGATTACAGGGACGGGGATACGCAGTATTTT. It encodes CATSRDYRDGDTQYF. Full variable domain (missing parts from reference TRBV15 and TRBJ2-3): DAMVIQNPRYQVTQFGKPVTLSCSQTLNHNVMYWYQQKSSQAPKLLFHYYDKDFNNEADTPDNFQSRRPNTSFCFLDIRSPGLGDTAMYLCATSRDYRDGDTQYFGPGTRLTVL.

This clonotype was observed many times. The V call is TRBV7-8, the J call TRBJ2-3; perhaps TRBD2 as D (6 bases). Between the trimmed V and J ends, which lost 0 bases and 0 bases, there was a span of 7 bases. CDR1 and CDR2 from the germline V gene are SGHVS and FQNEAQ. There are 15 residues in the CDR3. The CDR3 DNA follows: TGTGCCAGCAGCTTAGCTGGGACTAGCACAGATACGCAGTATTTT. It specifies CASSLAGTSTDTQYF.